This TCR beta chain originates from a study of cytomegalovirus exposure and HLA in healthy donors. General study results and limits: In a later analysis, HLA-associated TCR beta chains were more clonally expanded than equally common others.

In the PCR, 60 Vbeta and 13 Jbeta primers were used. Method: immunoSEQ multiplex PCR; TCRdb's copy keeps in-frame clones and lacks some. The sample comprises around 100,000 clones, 60% to 75% of which are singletons, and around 1.9% rests with the top ten. The CDR3 spans 16 residues. The V segment lost 1 base and the J segment 7 bases; nucleotides outside the gene matches: 9. CDR1 and CDR2 (germline): SGHDT, YYEEEE. In regard to this clone: The antigen is not known.

The TCR sequence derives from a middle-aged woman in good health and CMV-seronegative. The chain recombines TRBV5-6 with TRBJ2-5; 11 bases fit TRBD2. The sequenced sample consisted of PBMCs. This CDR3 reads CASSLYPTSGESTQYF. As DNA, the CDR3 is TGTGCCAGCAGCTTGTACCCGACTAGCGGGGAATCGACCCAGTACTTC.